The following is a TCR beta chain sequence with its context. Original analysis: The authors estimated nucleated cell counts from reference gene primer amplification. Only in-frame clones appear in the TCRdb table, and some are missing; sequencing was by immunoSEQ multiplex PCR. V, J and clone size derive from that table, while D and trimming were established from the DNA sequence. This table has some 60,000 clones, more than 60% appearing once. These data originate in a study of blood T cell repertoires in COVID-19. Whole-study context: The study drew acute and convalescent COVID-19 samples from the United States, Italy and Spain. Sources were T cells, B-cell-depleted T cells, or PBMCs; the material itself was cDNA or gDNA.

This CDR3 has 14 amino acids. Trimming cost V 2 bases and J 9 bases; bases outside gene matches: 7. CDR1 is SGDLS and CDR2 is YYNGEE in the germline V gene. The source of this sequence is a woman aged 45-60 years with active or convalescent COVID-19. The chain employs TRBV9 and TRBJ2-1; the match to TRBD1 covers 8 bases. Sequenced input: peripheral blood. The CDR3 here is CASSVDRVRGEQFF. CDR3 bases: TGTGCCAGCAGCGTGGACAGGGTGAGAGGTGAGCAGTTCTTC.